The 8 T cell receptor beta chains listed next were all sequenced from one sample in a study of control samples from healthy donors and cancer patients. Data came from immunoSEQ multiplex PCR; TCRdb stores just in-frame clones and leaves some out. The sample contains under 450,000 clones, around 90% of which appear only once. The source material was PBMCs. The receptors were sampled from a man aged 35-49 years with head and neck cancer.

This clone came up a few times. This sample includes further DNA sequences coding for the same CDR3. The chain is built from TRBV11-2 and TRBJ2-5; D not certain. The germline V gene has CDR1 SGHAT and CDR2 FQNNGV. Trimming cost V 5 bases and J 2 bases, with 3 bases left between them. The CDR3 is made up of 11 amino acids. The CDR3 loop reads CASSLQETQYF. The DNA of the CDR3 is TGTGCCAGCAGCCTACAAGAGACCCAGTACTTC.

The rearrangement links TRBV5-4 to TRBJ1-3; tentative D call: TRBD1 (6 bases). The CDR3 is made up of 17 amino acids. The germline CDR1 and CDR2 sequences are SGHNT and YYREEE (reference sequence). The V end was cut by 2 bases, the J end by 10 bases, with 25 bases between. In DNA form, the CDR3 reads TGTGCCAGCAGCTTTGCCTTTGGGGGGCTTGGAGGGAGTACCATATATTTT. This sequence encodes CASSFAFGGLGGSTIYF. The variable domain in full, with the rest retrieved from reference TRBV5-4 and TRBJ1-3, is ETGVTQSPTHLIKTRGQQVTLRCSSQSGHNTVSWYQQALGQGPQFIFQYYREEENGRGNFPPRFSGLQFPNYSSELNVNALELDDSALYLCASSFAFGGLGGSTIYFGEGSWLTVV.

This rearrangement joins TRBV7-9 to TRBJ1-5; D remains unclear. V was clipped by 3 bases and J by 1 base, with 7 bases between them. The CDR3 runs to 14 residues. Germline loops: CDR1 SEHNR, CDR2 FQNEAQ (reference sequence). The DNA for the CDR3 is TGTGCCAGCAGCTTGCTCGGGAGCAATCAGCCCCAGCATTTT. Translating it yields CASSLLGSNQPQHF.

The chain is built from TRBV30 and TRBJ2-7; 7 bases align to TRBD2. Germline trimming cut 3 bases from V and 6 bases from J; bases unmatched to any gene: 8. CDR1 and CDR2 (germline): GTSNPN, SVGIG (reference sequence). The CDR3 is made up of 13 amino acids. The CDR3 coding sequence is TGTGCCTGGAGCGAAGGACTAGGCTCCGAGCAGTACTTC. Translation gives CAWSEGLGSEQYF.

The V call is TRBV11-2, the J call TRBJ2-3; TRBD1 matches 9 bases. After removal of 4 bases from V and 2 bases from J, the junction contained 7 bases not matched to a gene. Germline V gene lookup returns CDR1 SGHAT and CDR2 FQNNGV. The CDR3 sequence is 16 residues long. CDR3 in amino acids: CASSSRTGAFTDTQYF. The DNA of the CDR3 is TGTGCCAGCAGCTCACGGACAGGGGCCTTCACAGATACGCAGTATTTT.

The chain couples TRBV13 to TRBJ2-1, with 8 bases matching TRBD1. The ends lost 4 bases at V and 1 base at J; junction bases unmatched: 6. The CDR3 has 16 residues. CDR1 is PRHDT, CDR2 FYEKMQ, per germline (reference sequence). The CDR3 region has the DNA TGTGCCAGCAGCTGGACCGGGACAGGATCCTACAATGAGCAGTTCTTC. Protein: CASSWTGTGSYNEQFF.

This chain connects TRBV11-3 to TRBJ2-2, with 11 bases lining up with TRBD1. The CDR3 runs 19 residues. Germline-derived CDR1 and CDR2 are SGHNT and YENEEA. Unmatched junction bases numbered 8, after V lost 2 bases and J lost 0 bases. DNA for the CDR3: TGTGCCAGCAGCTTACGCCCAGGGACAGGGGGGGCGAACACCGGGGAGCTGTTTTTT. This gives the protein CASSLRPGTGGANTGELFF.

The V call is TRBV6-5, the J call TRBJ2-7; D is ambiguous. V lost 1 base and J lost 6, with 7 bases in between. The CDR3 covers 12 residues. The germline V gene has CDR1 MNHEY and CDR2 SVGAGI. The CDR3 protein is CASSYYTGEQYF. CDR3 nucleotides: TGTGCCAGCAGTTACTATACGGGCGAGCAGTACTTC.